Below, 12 T cell receptor beta chains from the same sample are listed, as sequenced in a study of blood T cell dynamics during melanoma immunotherapy (dated by TCRdb to 2019 to 2021). The time point label for this specimen denotes: week 3, after first cycle of checkpoint inhibitor. The library was obtained by the immunoSEQ multiplex PCR assay. TCRdb holds this immuneACCESS table with in-frame rearrangements only. Some clones are missing; in checked studies, unresolved V genes explain under half, and the rest has no known cause. This sample holds around 20,000 clones; approximately 90% were observed only once. The top ten constitute over 6% of the sample. The material was blood, obtained from a patient treated with checkpoint blockade. The receptors originated from a human donor with melanoma.

The chain couples TRBV5-7 to TRBJ2-7; D might be TRBD2 (6 bases). TRBV5-7 is an ORF, with its function uncertain. The length of the CDR3 is 16 residues. V dropped 4 bases and J dropped 2 bases, with 19 bases sitting between them. The CDR3 DNA reads TGTGCCAGCAGCCGTGCCGGGACTGGTCGTACCTACGAGCAGTACTTC. Its protein is CASSRAGTGRTYEQYF.

This clone occurred once. The V call is TRBV11-2, the J call TRBJ1-2; maybe TRBD1 (6 bases). Germline V gene data show CDR1 as SGHAT and CDR2 as FQNNGV. This CDR3 contains 14 residues. V was trimmed by 6 bases and J by 4 bases, leaving 15 bases between them. CDR3 region: CASSLQGEGYGYTF. The CDR3 DNA follows: TGTGCCAGCAGTCTACAGGGAGAAGGCTATGGCTACACCTTC.

The chain uses TRBV25-1 and TRBJ1-6, with a tentative D call TRBD1 (5 bases). Germline V gene data show CDR1 as MGHDK and CDR2 as SYGVNS. The ends were cut back, 2 bases at V and 7 bases at J, with 15 bases in the middle. The CDR3 covers 16 residues. The CDR3 is CASSEHTGVGNSPLHF. The CDR3 DNA is TGTGCCAGCAGTGAACATACAGGTGTGGGGAATTCACCCCTCCACTTT.

The V and J genes are TRBV27 and TRBJ2-3; no firm D call. Germline loops: CDR1 MNHEY, CDR2 SMNVEV (reference sequence). The CDR3 is 14 residues long. V was pared by 5 bases and J by 4 bases, with 13 bases between. CDR3: CASSPLTSPDTQYF. The CDR3 region has the DNA TGTGCCAGCAGTCCCCTAACGAGCCCAGATACGCAGTATTTT.

V usage is TRBV7-2 and J usage is TRBJ2-7, with 8 bases identical to TRBD2. The germline gives CDR1 SGHTA, CDR2 FQGNSA. This CDR3 comprises 14 residues. Losses at the gene ends were 5 bases for V and 4 bases for J; bases not matched to a gene: 7. The CDR3 protein is CASSTGTSAYEQYF. CDR3 nucleotides: TGTGCCAGCAGCACCGGGACTAGTGCGTACGAGCAGTACTTC.

The rearrangement joins TRBV5-1 to TRBJ2-3; TRBD1 is a possible D gene (5 bases). V shed 5 bases and J shed 0 bases, with 13 bases lying between them. The CDR3 runs 15 residues. The V gene's germline CDR1 is SGHRS and CDR2 YFSETQ. CDR3 in amino acids: CASSQNRISTDTQYF. In nucleotides, the CDR3 is TGCGCCAGCAGTCAAAACAGGATTAGCACAGATACGCAGTATTTT.

The V and J genes are TRBV7-3 and TRBJ1-1; D is uncertain. The CDR3 extends over 15 amino acids. Germline V CDR1 and CDR2: SGHTA, FQGTGA. Trimming took 0 bases from V and 2 from J, leaving 10 bases between them. This chain's CDR3 is CASSLTTLINTEAFF. The CDR3 DNA follows: TGTGCCAGCAGCTTAACCACCCTAATCAACACTGAAGCTTTCTTT.

This chain uses TRBV4-2 with TRBJ2-7, with TRBD2 matching 9 bases. Germline assignment: CDR1 LGHNA and CDR2 YNFKEQ. The trim removed 1 base at V and 2 bases at J, leaving 9 bases unmatched. The CDR3 is 17 residues long. CDR3 coding DNA: TGTGCCAGCAGCCAAGGTTTAAGTGCTAGCGGGGCCTACGAGCAGTACTTC. Protein sequence: CASSQGLSASGAYEQYF.

The chain joins TRBV2 to TRBJ1-5; a weak D match, TRBD1 (5 bases). Germline CDR1 is SNHLY and CDR2 is FYNNEI. V was shortened by 6 bases and J by 0 bases, with 6 bases between the two germline ends. The CDR3 totals 13 residues. CDR3 in amino acids: CASRDNSNQPQHF. The CDR3 bases are TGTGCCAGCAGGGACAATAGCAATCAGCCCCAGCATTTT.

This chain links TRBV30 with TRBJ1-1; D uncertain. There are 13 residues in the CDR3. V lost 5 bases, J lost 0 bases, and 10 bases lay in between. CDR1 GTSNPN and CDR2 SVGIG come from the germline V gene (reference sequence). CDR3 nucleotides: TGTGCCTGGGTCGAGGGCATGAACACTGAAGCTTTCTTT. Translating gives CAWVEGMNTEAFF.

The chain combines TRBV4-3 with TRBJ1-5, with D unclear. The V gene's germline CDR1 is LGHNA and CDR2 YSLEER. The length of the CDR3 is 17 residues. Trimming pared 1 base from V and 3 bases from J, leaving 16 bases between. The CDR3 region has the DNA TGCGCCAGCAGCCAAGCCCCTGGCGGGAGGTTCAATCAGCCCCAGCATTTT. Protein sequence: CASSQAPGGRFNQPQHF.

The rearrangement joins TRBV5-1 to TRBJ2-6; 10 bases are shared with TRBD1. This CDR3 region has 19 residues. With V trimmed by 5 bases and J by 4 bases, 15 bases remained unmatched. Germline V gives CDR1 SGHRS, CDR2 YFSETQ. The chain's CDR3 is CASRPNLGQGTQGANVLTF. CDR3 sequence (DNA): TGCGCCAGCAGACCCAATCTGGGACAGGGGACTCAGGGGGCCAACGTCCTGACTTTC.